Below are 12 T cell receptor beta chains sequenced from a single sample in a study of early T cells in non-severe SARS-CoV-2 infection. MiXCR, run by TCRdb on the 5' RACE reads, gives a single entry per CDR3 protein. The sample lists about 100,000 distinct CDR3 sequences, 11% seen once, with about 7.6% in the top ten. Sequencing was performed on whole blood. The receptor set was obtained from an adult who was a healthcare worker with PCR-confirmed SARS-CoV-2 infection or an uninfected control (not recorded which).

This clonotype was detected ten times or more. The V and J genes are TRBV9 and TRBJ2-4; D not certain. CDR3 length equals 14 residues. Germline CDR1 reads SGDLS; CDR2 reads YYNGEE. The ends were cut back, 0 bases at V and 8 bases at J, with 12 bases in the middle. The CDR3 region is CASSVGGWLDIQYF. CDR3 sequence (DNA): TGTGCCAGCAGCGTAGGTGGTTGGTTGGACATTCAGTACTTC. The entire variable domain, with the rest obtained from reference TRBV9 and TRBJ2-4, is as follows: DSGVTQTPKHLITATGQRVTLRCSPRSGDLSVYWYQQSLDQGLQFLIQYYNGEERAKGNILERFSAQQFPDLHSELNLSSLELGDSALYFCASSVGGWLDIQYFGAGTRLSVL.

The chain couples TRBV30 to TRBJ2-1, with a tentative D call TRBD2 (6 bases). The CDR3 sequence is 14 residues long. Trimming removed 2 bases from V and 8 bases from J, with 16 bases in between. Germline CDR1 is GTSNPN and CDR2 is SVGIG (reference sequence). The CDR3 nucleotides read TGTGCCTGGAGTACCGGCGGGATCATCGATGAGCAGTTCTTC. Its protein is CAWSTGGIIDEQFF. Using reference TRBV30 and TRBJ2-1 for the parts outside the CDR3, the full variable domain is SQTIHQWPATLVQPVGSPLSLECTVEGTSNPNLYWYRQAAGRGLQLLFYSVGIGQISSEVPQNLSASRPQDRQFILSSKKLLLSDSGFYLCAWSTGGIIDEQFFGPGTRLTVL.

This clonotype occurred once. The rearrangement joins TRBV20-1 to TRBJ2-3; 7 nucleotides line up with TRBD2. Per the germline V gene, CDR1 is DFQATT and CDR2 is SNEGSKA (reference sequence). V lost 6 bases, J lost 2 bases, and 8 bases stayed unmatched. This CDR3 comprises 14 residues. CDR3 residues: CSAKTSTITDTQYF. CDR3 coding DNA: TGCAGTGCAAAGACTAGCACGATCACAGATACGCAGTATTTT.

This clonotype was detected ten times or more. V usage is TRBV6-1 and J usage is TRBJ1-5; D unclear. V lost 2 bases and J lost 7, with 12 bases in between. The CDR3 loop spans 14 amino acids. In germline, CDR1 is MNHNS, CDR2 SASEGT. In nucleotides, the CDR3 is TGTGCCAGCAGTGAAAGCGGGTATAGACAGCCCCAGCATTTT. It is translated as CASSESGYRQPQHF.

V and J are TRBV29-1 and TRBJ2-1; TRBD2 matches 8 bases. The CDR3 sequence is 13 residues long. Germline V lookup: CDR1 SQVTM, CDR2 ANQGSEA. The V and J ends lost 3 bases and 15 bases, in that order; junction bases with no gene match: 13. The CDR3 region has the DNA TGCAGCGTTGAGTCTCGAGGGACTAGGCGTCTGTTCTTC. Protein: CSVESRGTRRLFF.

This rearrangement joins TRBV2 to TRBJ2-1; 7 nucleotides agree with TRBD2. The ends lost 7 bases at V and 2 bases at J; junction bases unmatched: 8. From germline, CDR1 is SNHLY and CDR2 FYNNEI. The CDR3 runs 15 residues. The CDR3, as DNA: TGTGCCAGCAACCTAGCGGACCCCCCCTACAATGAGCAGTTCTTC. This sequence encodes CASNLADPPYNEQFF. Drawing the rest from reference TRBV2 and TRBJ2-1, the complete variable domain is EPEVTQTPSHQVTQMGQEVILRCVPISNHLYFYWYRQILGQKVEFLVSFYNNEISEKSEIFDDQFSVERPDGSNFTLKIRSTKLEDSAMYFCASNLADPPYNEQFFGPGTRLTVL.

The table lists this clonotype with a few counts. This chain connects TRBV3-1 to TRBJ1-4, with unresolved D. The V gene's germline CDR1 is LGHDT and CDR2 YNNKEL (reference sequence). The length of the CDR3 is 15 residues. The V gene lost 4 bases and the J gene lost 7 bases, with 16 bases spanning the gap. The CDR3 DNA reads TGTGCCAGCAGCCCCACGCGACGGACCCCTGAAAAACTGTTTTTT. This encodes CASSPTRRTPEKLFF.

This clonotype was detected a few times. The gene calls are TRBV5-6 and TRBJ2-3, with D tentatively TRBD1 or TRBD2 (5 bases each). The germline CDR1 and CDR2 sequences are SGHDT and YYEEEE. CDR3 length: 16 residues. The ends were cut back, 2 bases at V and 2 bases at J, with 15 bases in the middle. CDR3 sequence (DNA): TGTGCCAGCAGCTTCCGGGGCCCTTCGGACACAGATACGCAGTATTTT. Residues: CASSFRGPSDTDTQYF. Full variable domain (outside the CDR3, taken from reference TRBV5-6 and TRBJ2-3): DAGVTQSPTHLIKTRGQQVTLRCSPKSGHDTVSWYQQALGQGPQFIFQYYEEEERQRGNFPDRFSGHQFPNYSSELNVNALLLGDSALYLCASSFRGPSDTDTQYFGPGTRLTVL.

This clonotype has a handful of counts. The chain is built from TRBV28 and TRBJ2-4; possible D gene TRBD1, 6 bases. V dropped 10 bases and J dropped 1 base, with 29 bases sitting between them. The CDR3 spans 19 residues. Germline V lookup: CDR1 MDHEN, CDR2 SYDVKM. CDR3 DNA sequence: TGTGCCACGCAACGGGCAAAAAGGGACACCAGGGCGGCCAAAAACATTCAGTACTTC. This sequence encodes CATQRAKRDTRAAKNIQYF.

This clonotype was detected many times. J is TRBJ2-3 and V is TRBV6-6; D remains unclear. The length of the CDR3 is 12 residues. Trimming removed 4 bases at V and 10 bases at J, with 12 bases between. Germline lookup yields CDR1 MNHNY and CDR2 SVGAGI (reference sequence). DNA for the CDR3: TGTGCCAGCAGTTTACCTGGAATTTCGCAGTATTTT. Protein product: CASSLPGISQYF.

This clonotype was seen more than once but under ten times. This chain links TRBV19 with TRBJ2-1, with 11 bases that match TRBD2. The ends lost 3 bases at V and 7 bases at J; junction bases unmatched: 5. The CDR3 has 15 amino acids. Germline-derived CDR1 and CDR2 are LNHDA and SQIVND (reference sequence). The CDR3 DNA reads TGTGCCAGTAGTATCAGGAGACTAGCGGGGAATGAGCAGTTCTTC. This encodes CASSIRRLAGNEQFF. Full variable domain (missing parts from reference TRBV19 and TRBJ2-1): DGGITQSPKYLFRKEGQNVTLSCEQNLNHDAMYWYRQDPGQGLRLIYYSQIVNDFQKGDIAEGYSVSREKKESFPLTVTSAQKNPTAFYLCASSIRRLAGNEQFFGPGTRLTVL.

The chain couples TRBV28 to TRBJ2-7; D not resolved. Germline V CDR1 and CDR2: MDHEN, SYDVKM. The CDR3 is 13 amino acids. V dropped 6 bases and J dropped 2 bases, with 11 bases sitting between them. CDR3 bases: TGTGCCAGCAGCCGTGACACTACCTACGAGCAGTACTTC. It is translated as CASSRDTTYEQYF.